These 22 T cell receptor beta chains were all obtained from the same sample, sequenced in a study of T cell changes during pregnancy in multiple sclerosis (dated by TCRdb to between 2017 and 2020). Library preparation was by the immunoSEQ multiplex PCR assay. Here the immuneACCESS table is served through TCRdb, limited to in-frame sequences with V and J called. Missing clones are a known gap in these copies; in checked studies unresolved V genes cover under half, and the rest lacks a known reason. The sample table holds tens of thousands of clones, of which around 92% were seen once. The top ten clonotypes cover approximately 0.68% of the sample. The source was CD4+ T cells from peripheral blood mononuclear cells, collected in the third trimester of pregnancy. All receptors derive from a female donor with multiple sclerosis, enrolled in a pregnancy study.

The CDR3: CASSLYGVGDKTEAFF. The CDR3 region has the DNA TGTGCCAGCAGCTTATACGGAGTCGGGGACAAGACTGAAGCTTTCTTT. The chain couples TRBV7-2 to TRBJ1-1; the D gene is possibly TRBD1 (6 bases). Germline CDR1 SGHTA, CDR2 FQGNSA. Trimming stripped 2 bases from V and 5 bases from J, with 18 bases between. The CDR3 sequence is 16 residues long.

V usage is TRBV4-3 and J usage is TRBJ1-1; D is unclear. This CDR3 comprises 14 residues. Trimming stripped 1 base from V and 0 bases from J, with 6 bases between. The germline V gene has CDR1 LGHNA and CDR2 YSLEER. CDR3 coding DNA: TGCGCCAGCAGCCAAGGACAACTGAACACTGAAGCTTTCTTT. Translation gives CASSQGQLNTEAFF.

This sequence joins TRBV6-5 and TRBJ2-7; tentative D call: TRBD2 (5 bases). CDR3 size: 13 residues. Germline CDR1 is MNHEY and CDR2 is SVGAGI. V was cut by 8 bases and J by 1 base, with 12 bases left in between. The CDR3 DNA sequence: TGTGCCAGCTCGAGGGCGGGTTCCTACGAGCAGTACTTC. Translating it yields CASSRAGSYEQYF.

The chain recombines TRBV30 with TRBJ1-5; D might be TRBD1 (5 bases). The V end was cut by 2 bases, the J end by 11 bases, with 19 bases between. The CDR3 totals 14 residues. Germline V gene data show CDR1 as GTSNPN and CDR2 as SVGIG (reference sequence). CDR3 DNA: TGTGCCTGGAGTAGCGGGACCCCGGGAACAGCCCAGCATTTT. Translation gives CAWSSGTPGTAQHF.

This clone was seen a few times. The J gene is TRBJ2-7, the V gene TRBV30, with D possibly matching TRBD2 (6 bases). CDR3 size: 12 residues. Trimming cost V 2 bases and J 9 bases, with 14 bases left between them. Germline lookup yields CDR1 GTSNPN and CDR2 SVGIG (reference sequence). This CDR3 reads CAWSRGTLGQYF. Written as DNA, the CDR3 is TGTGCCTGGAGTAGAGGGACTCTGGGGCAGTACTTC.

The chain recombines TRBV6-1 with TRBJ1-2, with D possibly matching TRBD1 (6 bases). Germline lookup yields CDR1 MNHNS and CDR2 SASEGT. V lost 6 bases and J lost 4, with 15 bases in between. This CDR3 comprises 14 residues. The CDR3 region is CASSEPGARYGYTF. The CDR3 coding sequence is TGTGCCAGCAGCGAGCCAGGGGCGCGCTATGGCTACACCTTC.

CDR3 residues: CASSWTGNEQFF. The CDR3 bases are TGTGCCAGCAGCTGGACGGGGAATGAGCAGTTCTTC. This chain connects TRBV28 to TRBJ2-1; maybe TRBD2 (5 bases). The CDR3 is made up of 12 amino acids. Germline V gives CDR1 MDHEN, CDR2 SYDVKM. Trimming shortened V by 6 bases and J by 7 bases, and 10 bases separated the two germline ends.

This chain connects TRBV4-3 to TRBJ2-5; possible D gene TRBD2, 6 bases. The V and J ends lost 4 bases and 2 bases respectively, with 11 bases between them. CDR1 LGHNA and CDR2 YSLEER come from the germline V gene. The CDR3 is 14 amino acids. The CDR3 region has the DNA TGCGCCAGCAGCCGCGGGACCAGACAAGAGACCCAGTACTTC. Translated: CASSRGTRQETQYF.

This chain joins TRBV28 and TRBJ1-5; D is ambiguous. V was trimmed by 3 bases and J by 6 bases, leaving 12 bases between them. The CDR3 consists of 14 residues. CDR1 is MDHEN and CDR2 is SYDVKM in the germline V gene. CDR3 DNA: TGTGCCAGCAGTTTTGATTGGGCCGGTCAGCCCCAGCATTTT. It encodes CASSFDWAGQPQHF.

The rearrangement links TRBV6-4 to TRBJ1-2, with 7 bases fitting TRBD1. The CDR3 loop spans 17 amino acids. Losses at the gene ends were 0 bases for V and 9 bases for J; bases not matched to a gene: 16. Germline-derived CDR1 and CDR2 are MRHNA and SNTAGT. The CDR3 here is CASSDSINRGVLGSYTF. In nucleotides, the CDR3 is TGTGCCAGCAGTGACTCAATTAACAGGGGCGTCCTCGGGAGCTACACCTTC.

The V gene is TRBV4-3, the J gene TRBJ1-4; 8 nucleotides align to TRBD1. CDR1 and CDR2 from the germline V gene are LGHNA and YSLEER. CDR3 length: 20 residues. The trim removed 3 bases at V and 5 bases at J, leaving 20 bases unmatched. This CDR3 reads CASSQTRQGKGVGVNEKLFF. DNA of the CDR3: TGCGCCAGCAGCCAGACTAGACAGGGGAAAGGGGTAGGGGTAAATGAAAAACTGTTTTTT.

This chain links TRBV11-2 with TRBJ2-7, with D possibly matching TRBD1 (6 bases). The V end lost 6 bases, the J end lost 5 bases, and 14 bases lay between the germline ends. From germline, CDR1 is SGHAT and CDR2 FQNNGV. The CDR3 is made up of 13 amino acids. CDR3 bases: TGTGCCAGCAGTGGCACAGGGTCGGACGAGCAGTACTTC. Protein sequence: CASSGTGSDEQYF.

The V and J genes are TRBV7-2 and TRBJ2-7; no definite D call. Germline loops: CDR1 SGHTA, CDR2 FQGNSA. V dropped 5 bases and J dropped 4 bases, with 18 bases sitting between them. The CDR3 extends over 15 amino acids. The CDR3 loop reads CASSSTLGRSYEQYF. For the CDR3, the DNA is TGTGCCAGCAGCAGCACCCTAGGAAGGAGTTACGAGCAGTACTTC.

The gene calls are TRBV7-2 and TRBJ1-3; no clear D. Per germline, CDR1 SGHTA and CDR2 FQGNSA. This CDR3 has 11 residues. Trimming shortened V by 8 bases and J by 4 bases, and 6 bases separated the two germline ends. The CDR3 here is CASASGNTIYF. DNA for the CDR3: TGTGCCAGCGCGAGCGGAAACACCATATATTTT.

This clone was found once. The chain combines TRBV19 with TRBJ1-5; maybe TRBD1 (6 bases). Trimming removed 3 bases at V and 0 bases at J, with 12 bases between. This CDR3 is 16 amino acids long. Germline assignment: CDR1 LNHDA and CDR2 SQIVND (reference sequence). Here the CDR3 DNA reads TGTGCCAGTAGTATTCGGGCGGGGGCTAGCAATCAGCCCCAGCATTTT. This encodes CASSIRAGASNQPQHF.

The chain carries TRBV4-2 and TRBJ2-1, with 14 positions matching TRBD2. There are 17 residues in the CDR3. V lost 2 bases, J lost 9 bases, and 9 bases stayed unmatched. Germline-derived CDR1 and CDR2 are LGHNA and YNFKEQ. CDR3 loop: CASSQQRLAGGSREQFF. CDR3 DNA sequence: TGTGCCAGCAGCCAACAGAGACTAGCGGGAGGGTCCCGTGAGCAGTTCTTC.

The chain has TRBV6-6 and TRBJ2-5; 7 bases line up with TRBD1. V shed 5 bases, J shed 2 bases, and the junction held 2 bases outside the gene matches. The germline CDR1 and CDR2 sequences are MNHNY and SVGAGI (reference sequence). The CDR3 length is 13 residues. CDR3 sequence: CASSRTGQETQYF. For the CDR3, the DNA is TGTGCCAGCAGTAGGACAGGACAAGAGACCCAGTACTTC.

This chain joins TRBV30 and TRBJ2-7, with 10 bases matching TRBD2. The CDR3 length is 15 residues. V lost 0 bases and J lost 6; bases outside the gene matches: 8. Germline V lookup: CDR1 GTSNPN, CDR2 SVGIG (reference sequence). For the CDR3, the DNA is TGTGCCTGGAGTGTCGGGACTAGCGCCGGTAGCGAGCAGTACTTC. Translated: CAWSVGTSAGSEQYF.

The J gene is TRBJ1-3, the V gene TRBV28, with D perhaps TRBD1 (6 bases). With 10 bases removed from V and 0 bases from J, the gap between germline ends came to 19 bases. This CDR3 is 16 amino acids long. Per the germline V gene, CDR1 is MDHEN and CDR2 is SYDVKM. The CDR3 spells CATHEGGGPSGNTIYF. The CDR3 nucleotides are TGTGCCACCCACGAAGGGGGGGGACCCTCTGGAAACACCATATATTTT.

The V and J genes are TRBV5-1 and TRBJ2-1, with a tentative D call TRBD2 (6 bases). The CDR3 is 13 amino acids. Germline V gene sequence: CDR1 SGHRS, CDR2 YFSETQ. V dropped 4 bases and J dropped 5 bases, with 10 bases sitting between them. The CDR3: CASSPGLHNEQFF. CDR3 in DNA: TGCGCCAGCAGCCCTGGACTACACAATGAGCAGTTCTTC.

J is TRBJ2-1 and V is TRBV19; a possible D gene is TRBD1 (5 bases). Trimming removed 7 bases from V and 4 bases from J, with 14 bases in between. In germline, CDR1 is LNHDA, CDR2 SQIVND (reference sequence). This CDR3 has 14 amino acids. The CDR3 region is CASTQGRGYNEQFF. The DNA for the CDR3 is TGTGCCAGTACCCAGGGAAGGGGTTACAATGAGCAGTTCTTC.

The rearrangement links TRBV19 to TRBJ2-7, with 7 nucleotides matching TRBD2. Germline assignment: CDR1 LNHDA and CDR2 SQIVND (reference sequence). The CDR3 runs 12 residues. V was clipped by 6 bases and J by 7 bases; unmatched bases: 6. The DNA of the CDR3 is TGTGCCAGTAGCTACTGGGGGGGTGAGCAGTACTTC. Protein sequence: CASSYWGGEQYF. The complete variable domain, with remaining parts taken from reference TRBV19 and TRBJ2-7, reads DGGITQSPKYLFRKEGQNVTLSCEQNLNHDAMYWYRQDPGQGLRLIYYSQIVNDFQKGDIAEGYSVSREKKESFPLTVTSAQKNPTAFYLCASSYWGGEQYFGPGTRLTVT.